The 16 T cell receptor beta chains listed next were all sequenced from one sample in a study of cytomegalovirus exposure and HLA in healthy donors. The PCR made use of 60 Vbeta and 13 Jbeta primers. This table comes from immunoSEQ multiplex PCR, and its TCRdb copy is limited to in-frame clones, with some not included. Recorded for this sample: 90,000 to 120,000 clones. Sequencing was performed on PBMCs. The receptors were gathered from a man aged 45-60 years in good health and CMV-seronegative.

The rearrangement links TRBV7-2 to TRBJ2-3; no clear D gene. The V end lost 2 bases, the J end lost 4 bases, and 16 bases lay between the germline ends. The CDR3 is made up of 16 amino acids. CDR1 is SGHTA, CDR2 FQGNSA, per germline. The CDR3 DNA reads as TGTGCCAGCAGCTTACTGGGCGCCAGGTCTCCAGATACGCAGTATTTT. Protein: CASSLLGARSPDTQYF. Drawing the rest from reference TRBV7-2 and TRBJ2-3, the complete variable domain is GAGVSQSPSNKVTEKGKDVELRCDPISGHTALYWYRQSLGQGLEFLIYFQGNSAPDKSGLPSDRFSAERTGGSVSTLTIQRTQQEDSAVYLCASSLLGARSPDTQYFGPGTRLTVL.

This chain joins TRBV29-1 and TRBJ2-1; 8 bases are shared with TRBD2. The CDR3 has 15 residues. CDR1 is SQVTM and CDR2 is ANQGSEA in the germline V gene. Germline trimming cut 6 bases from V and 1 base from J; bases unmatched to any gene: 8. CDR3: CSVHRREESYNEQFF. CDR3 bases: TGCAGCGTCCATAGGCGGGAGGAATCCTACAATGAGCAGTTCTTC.

The chain uses TRBV7-6 and TRBJ1-2; D uncertain. CDR3 length: 14 residues. Trimming pared 6 bases from V and 4 bases from J, leaving 15 bases between. Germline CDR1 reads SGHVS; CDR2 reads FNYEAQ. The CDR3 bases are TGTGCCAGCAGTCGGGAGCTGGACGGCTATGGCTACACCTTC. Encoded protein: CASSRELDGYGYTF.

The chain combines TRBV4-2 with TRBJ1-2; TRBD1 aligns across 8 bases. This CDR3 contains 16 residues. CDR1 is LGHNA and CDR2 is YNFKEQ in the germline V gene. V shed 0 bases, J shed 1 base, and the junction held 4 bases outside the gene matches. The CDR3 protein is CASSQDQTGDNYGYTF. CDR3 coding DNA: TGTGCCAGCAGCCAAGACCAGACAGGGGATAACTATGGCTACACCTTC.

This chain links TRBV2 with TRBJ2-2, with TRBD1 identical over 9 bases. The CDR3 runs to 14 residues. CDR1 and CDR2 (germline): SNHLY, FYNNEI. With V trimmed by 6 bases and J by 4 bases, 3 bases remained unmatched. The CDR3 reads CASRGTGPTGELFF. Written as DNA, the CDR3 is TGTGCCAGCAGGGGGACAGGGCCCACCGGGGAGCTGTTTTTT.

The V gene is TRBV6-5, the J gene TRBJ1-2; 9 bases fit TRBD1. CDR3 size: 13 residues. V gave up 6 bases and J gave up 6 bases; unmatched junction bases: 5. Germline CDR1 and CDR2: MNHEY and SVGAGI. Written as DNA, the CDR3 is TGTGCCAGCAGGAGGGGACAGGGTAATGGCTACACCTTC. This encodes CASRRGQGNGYTF.

The chain joins TRBV5-8 to TRBJ1-2, with D perhaps matching TRBD1 (5 bases). The CDR3 loop spans 14 amino acids. Trimming took off 4 bases at V and 2 bases at J, with 12 bases between the two ends. Germline CDR1 and CDR2: SGHTS and YDEGEE. This CDR3 reads CASSREGPNYGYTF. The CDR3 nucleotides are TGTGCCAGCAGCCGGGAGGGACCGAACTATGGCTACACCTTC.

V gene TRBV5-1 combines with J gene TRBJ2-2, with D maybe TRBD2 (6 bases). There are 15 residues in the CDR3. With 2 bases removed from V and 5 bases from J, the gap between germline ends came to 13 bases. Germline CDR1 and CDR2: SGHRS and YFSETQ. The CDR3 loop is CASSFDGRSTGELFF. The CDR3 DNA reads TGCGCCAGCAGCTTCGACGGGAGATCGACCGGGGAGCTGTTTTTT.

The chain recombines TRBV2 with TRBJ1-1; no definite D call. Trimming stripped 8 bases from V and 1 base from J, with 11 bases between. This CDR3 is built from 13 residues. From germline, CDR1 is SNHLY and CDR2 FYNNEI. As DNA, the CDR3 is TGTGCCAGCGCCAGTGTTGCGAACACTGAAGCTTTCTTT. As protein: CASASVANTEAFF.

V usage is TRBV5-1 and J usage is TRBJ2-5; perhaps TRBD1 as D (5 bases). Germline V CDR1 and CDR2: SGHRS, YFSETQ. The V and J ends lost 4 bases and 1 base respectively, with 11 bases between them. This CDR3 comprises 14 residues. CDR3: CASSIRQTQETQYF. CDR3 nucleotide sequence: TGCGCCAGCAGCATAAGACAGACCCAAGAGACCCAGTACTTC.

The genes are TRBV4-3 and TRBJ2-5; 11 bases line up with TRBD2. V lost 1 base, J lost 5 bases, and 12 bases stayed unmatched. Germline V gives CDR1 LGHNA, CDR2 YSLEER. The CDR3 sequence is 18 residues long. CDR3: CASSQGRSSGGYWETQYF. CDR3 sequence (DNA): TGCGCCAGCAGCCAAGGAAGGTCTAGCGGGGGGTATTGGGAGACCCAGTACTTC.

The V and J genes are TRBV27 and TRBJ1-1, with D perhaps TRBD1 (6 bases). The CDR3 extends over 15 amino acids. Trimming stripped 7 bases from V and 0 bases from J, with 15 bases between. The germline V gene encodes CDR1 MNHEY and CDR2 SMNVEV (reference sequence). The CDR3 is CASKPGGNMNTEAFF. In nucleotides, the CDR3 is TGTGCCAGCAAACCTGGGGGCAACATGAACACTGAAGCTTTCTTT.

This sequence joins TRBV6-1 and TRBJ2-1, with 9 bases lining up with TRBD1. Germline loops: CDR1 MNHNS, CDR2 SASEGT. The V gene end was trimmed by 7 bases and the J gene end by 5 bases; junction bases not matched to a gene: 9. The CDR3 is 15 residues long. In DNA, the CDR3 is TGTGCCAGCAATCCAATGGGACAGGGAGACAATGAGCAGTTCTTC. It codes for CASNPMGQGDNEQFF.

The V gene is TRBV4-3, the J gene TRBJ1-1; D remains ambiguous. The V gene's germline CDR1 is LGHNA and CDR2 YSLEER. The CDR3 totals 13 residues. V lost 4 bases to trimming and J lost 0 bases, with 6 bases between them. CDR3 region: CASSLLVNTEAFF. CDR3 nucleotides: TGCGCCAGCAGCCTACTTGTGAACACTGAAGCTTTCTTT.

V is TRBV18 and J is TRBJ1-2; 7 nucleotides line up with TRBD1. The CDR3 has 13 amino acids. CDR1 and CDR2 from the germline V gene are KGHSH and LQKENI. Trimming at V came to 4 bases and at J to 8 bases, leaving 7 bases not matched to a gene. Written as DNA, the CDR3 is TGTGCCAGCTCACGACAGGGTCTGGGGGGCTACACCTTC. This codes for CASSRQGLGGYTF.

J is TRBJ2-5 and V is TRBV6-5, with a possible D match to TRBD2 (7 bases). Per the germline V gene, CDR1 is MNHEY and CDR2 is SVGAGI. The CDR3 loop spans 15 amino acids. The V end lost 0 bases, the J end lost 4 bases, and 12 bases lay between the germline ends. The CDR3 is CASSYSRGGGETQYF. The CDR3 region has the DNA TGTGCCAGCAGTTACTCCAGGGGCGGGGGAGAGACCCAGTACTTC.